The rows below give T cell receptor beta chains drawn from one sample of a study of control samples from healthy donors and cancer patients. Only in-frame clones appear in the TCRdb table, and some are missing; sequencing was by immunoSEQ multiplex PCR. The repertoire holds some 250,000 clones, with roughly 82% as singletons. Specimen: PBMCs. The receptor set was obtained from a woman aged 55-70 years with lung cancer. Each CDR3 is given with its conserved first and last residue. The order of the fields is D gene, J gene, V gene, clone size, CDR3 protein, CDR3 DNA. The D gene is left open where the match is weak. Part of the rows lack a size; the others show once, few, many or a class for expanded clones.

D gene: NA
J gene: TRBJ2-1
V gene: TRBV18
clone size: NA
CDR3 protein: CASSPSMGGAEQFF
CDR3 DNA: TGTGCCAGCTCACCATCTATGGGTGGAGCTGAGCAGTTCTTC

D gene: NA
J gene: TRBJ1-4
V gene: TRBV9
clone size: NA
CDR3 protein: CASSSRPTNEKLFF
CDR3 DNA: TGTGCCAGCAGCTCACGACCTACTAATGAAAAACTGTTTTTT

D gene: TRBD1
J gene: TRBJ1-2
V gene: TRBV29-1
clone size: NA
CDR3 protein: CSDTRGFGDYGYTF
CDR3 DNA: TGCAGCGACACCAGGGGGTTTGGGGACTATGGCTACACCTTC

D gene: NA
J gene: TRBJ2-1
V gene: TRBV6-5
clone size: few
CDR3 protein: CASSSDSSSYNEQFF
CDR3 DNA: TGTGCCAGCAGTTCCGACAGTAGCTCCTACAATGAGCAGTTCTTC

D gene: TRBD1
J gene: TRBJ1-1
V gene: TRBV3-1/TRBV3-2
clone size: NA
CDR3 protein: CASSTDRDWVNTEAFF
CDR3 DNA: TGTGCCAGCAGTACCGACAGGGACTGGGTGAACACTGAAGCTTTCTTT

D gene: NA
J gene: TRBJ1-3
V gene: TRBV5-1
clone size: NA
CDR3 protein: CASRQEPGNTIYF
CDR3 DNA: TGCGCCAGCAGACAGGAGCCTGGAAACACCATATATTTT

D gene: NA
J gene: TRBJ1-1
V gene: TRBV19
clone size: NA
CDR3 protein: CASSIVGIGNTEAFF
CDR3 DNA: TGTGCCAGTAGTATTGTAGGGATAGGGAACACTGAAGCTTTCTTT

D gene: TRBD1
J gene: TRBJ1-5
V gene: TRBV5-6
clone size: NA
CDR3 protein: CASSFWTGHQPQHF
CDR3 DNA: TGTGCCAGCAGCTTTTGGACAGGCCATCAGCCCCAGCATTTT

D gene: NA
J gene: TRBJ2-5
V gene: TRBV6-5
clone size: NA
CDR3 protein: CASMKTGRSETQYF
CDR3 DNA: TGTGCCAGCATGAAGACAGGGAGGTCAGAGACCCAGTACTTC

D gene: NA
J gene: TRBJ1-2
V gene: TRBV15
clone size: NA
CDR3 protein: CATSRDRKSGYTF
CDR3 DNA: TGTGCCACCAGCAGAGATCGGAAAAGTGGCTACACCTTC

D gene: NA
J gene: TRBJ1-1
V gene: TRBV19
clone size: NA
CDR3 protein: CASSSQGFTEAFF
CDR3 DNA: TGTGCCAGTAGTTCACAGGGTTTTACTGAAGCTTTCTTT

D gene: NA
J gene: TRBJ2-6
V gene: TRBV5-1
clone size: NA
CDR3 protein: CASSLRTDSGANVLTF
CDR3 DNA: TGCGCCAGCAGCCTAAGGACAGACTCTGGGGCCAACGTCCTGACTTTC

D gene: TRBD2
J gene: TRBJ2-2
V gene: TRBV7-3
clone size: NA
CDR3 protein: CASSPMTSLNTGELFF
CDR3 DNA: TGTGCCAGCAGCCCCATGACTAGCTTGAACACCGGGGAGCTGTTTTTT

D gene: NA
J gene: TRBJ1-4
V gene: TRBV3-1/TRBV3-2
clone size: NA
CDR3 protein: CASSPRPSTLFF
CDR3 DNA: TGTGCCAGCAGCCCCCGGCCCAGTACACTGTTTTTT

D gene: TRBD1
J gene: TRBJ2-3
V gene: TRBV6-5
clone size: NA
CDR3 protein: CASSNRGFSTDTQYF
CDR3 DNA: TGTGCCAGCAGTAACAGGGGGTTTAGCACAGATACGCAGTATTTT

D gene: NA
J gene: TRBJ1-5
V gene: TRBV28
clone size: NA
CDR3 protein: CASRFNSNQPQHF
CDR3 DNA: TGTGCCAGCAGGTTTAATAGCAATCAGCCCCAGCATTTT

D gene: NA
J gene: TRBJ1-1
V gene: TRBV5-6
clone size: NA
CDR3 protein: CASSLLQSSPAAEAFF
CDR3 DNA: TGTGCCAGCAGCTTGTTGCAGTCAAGCCCTGCCGCTGAAGCTTTCTTT

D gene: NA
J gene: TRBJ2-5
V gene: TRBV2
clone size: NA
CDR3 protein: CASLARRTQETQYF
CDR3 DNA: TGTGCCAGCTTAGCGAGAAGGACCCAAGAGACCCAGTACTTC

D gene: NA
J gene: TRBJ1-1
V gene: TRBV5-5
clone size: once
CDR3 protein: CASSWTGPPNTEAFF
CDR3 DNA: TGTGCCAGCAGCTGGACCGGGCCCCCGAACACTGAAGCTTTCTTT

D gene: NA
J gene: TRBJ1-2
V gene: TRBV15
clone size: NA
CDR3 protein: CATSRGLGGYTF
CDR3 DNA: TGTGCCACCAGTAGAGGTCTCGGTGGCTACACCTTC

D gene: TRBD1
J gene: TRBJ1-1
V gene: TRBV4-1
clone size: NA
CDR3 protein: CASSRTGDTEAFF
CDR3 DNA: TGCGCCAGCAGTCGCACAGGGGACACTGAAGCTTTCTTT

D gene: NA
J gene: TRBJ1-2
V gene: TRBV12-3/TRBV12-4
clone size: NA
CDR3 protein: CASSQTGSYGYTF
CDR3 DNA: TGTGCCAGCAGTCAAACAGGGAGTTACGGCTACACCTTC

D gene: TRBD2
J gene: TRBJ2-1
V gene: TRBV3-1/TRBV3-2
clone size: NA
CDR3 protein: CASSQVLFRGGAGNEQFF
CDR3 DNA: TGTGCCAGCAGCCAAGTGCTTTTCCGCGGGGGGGCGGGGAATGAGCAGTTCTTC

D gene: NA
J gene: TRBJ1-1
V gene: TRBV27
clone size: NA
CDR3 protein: CASSLGPGGNTEAFF
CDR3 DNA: TGTGCCAGCAGTTTAGGGCCCGGGGGAAACACTGAAGCTTTCTTT

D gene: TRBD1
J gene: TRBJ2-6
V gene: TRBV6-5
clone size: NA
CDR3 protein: CATGGSGANVLTF
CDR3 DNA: TGTGCAACAGGGGGTTCCGGGGCCAACGTCCTGACTTTC

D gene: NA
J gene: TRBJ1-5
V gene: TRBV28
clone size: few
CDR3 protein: CASRSLTPNQPQHF
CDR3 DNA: TGTGCCAGCAGAAGCCTAACCCCCAATCAGCCCCAGCATTTT

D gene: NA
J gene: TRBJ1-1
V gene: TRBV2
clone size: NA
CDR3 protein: CASSTGYRSTEAFF
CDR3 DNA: TGTGCCAGTTCAACAGGGTACCGGAGCACTGAAGCTTTCTTT

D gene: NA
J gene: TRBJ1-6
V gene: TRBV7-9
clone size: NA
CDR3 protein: CASSLGRGVSPLHF
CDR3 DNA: TGTGCCAGCAGCTTAGGTCGGGGGGTTTCACCCCTCCACTTT

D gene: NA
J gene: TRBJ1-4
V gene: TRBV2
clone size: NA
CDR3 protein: CASRVTGPLFF
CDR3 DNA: TGTGCCAGCAGGGTCACCGGGCCGCTGTTTTTT

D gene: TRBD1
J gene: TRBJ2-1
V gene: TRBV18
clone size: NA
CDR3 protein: CASSPTGQGYSNEQFF
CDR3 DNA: TGTGCCAGCTCACCAACGGGACAGGGGTATTCGAATGAGCAGTTCTTC

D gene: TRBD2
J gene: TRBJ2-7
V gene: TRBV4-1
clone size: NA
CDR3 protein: CASSREWSGGREQYF
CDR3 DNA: TGCGCCAGCAGCCGAGAGTGGTCGGGGGGACGCGAGCAGTACTTC

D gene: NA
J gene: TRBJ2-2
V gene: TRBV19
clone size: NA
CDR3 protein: CASSPKEHNTGELFF
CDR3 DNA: TGTGCCAGTAGTCCAAAGGAACATAACACCGGGGAGCTGTTTTTT

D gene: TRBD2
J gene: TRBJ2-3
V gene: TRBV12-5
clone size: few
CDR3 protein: CASDRGGSTDTQYF
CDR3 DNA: TGTGCTAGTGATCGGGGGGGAAGCACAGATACGCAGTATTTT

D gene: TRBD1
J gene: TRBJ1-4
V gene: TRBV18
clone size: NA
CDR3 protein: CASATGQGNEKLFF
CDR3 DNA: TGTGCCAGCGCGACGGGACAGGGGAATGAAAAACTGTTTTTT

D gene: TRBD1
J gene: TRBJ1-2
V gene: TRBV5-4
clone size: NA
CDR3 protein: CASSPPGQGNYGYTF
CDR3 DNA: TGTGCCAGCAGCCCGCCGGGACAGGGGAACTATGGCTACACCTTC

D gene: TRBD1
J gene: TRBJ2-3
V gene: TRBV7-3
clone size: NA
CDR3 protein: CASSLAGGKDTQYF
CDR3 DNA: TGTGCCAGCAGCTTGGCAGGGGGTAAAGATACGCAGTATTTT

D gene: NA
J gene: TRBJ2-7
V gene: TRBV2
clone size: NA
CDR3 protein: CASRGDSYEQYF
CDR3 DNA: TGTGCCAGCAGGGGAGACAGCTACGAGCAGTACTTC

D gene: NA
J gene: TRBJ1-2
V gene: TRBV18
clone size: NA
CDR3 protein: CASSPPTSNYGYTF
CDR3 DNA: TGTGCCAGCTCACCACCGACCAGTAACTATGGCTACACCTTC

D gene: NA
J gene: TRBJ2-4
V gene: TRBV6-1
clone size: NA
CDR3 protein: CASSDEDSLSNIQYF
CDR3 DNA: TGTGCCAGCAGTGATGAGGACTCCCTCTCAAACATTCAGTACTTC

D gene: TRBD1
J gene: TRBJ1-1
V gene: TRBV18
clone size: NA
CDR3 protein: CASSPKDDRGPNTEAFF
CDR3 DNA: TGTGCCAGCTCACCAAAGGACGACAGGGGGCCTAACACTGAAGCTTTCTTT

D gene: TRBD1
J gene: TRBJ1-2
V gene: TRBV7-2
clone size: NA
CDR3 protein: CASSLGGQGFIYGYTF
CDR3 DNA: TGTGCCAGCAGCTTAGGGGGACAGGGCTTTATCTATGGCTACACCTTC

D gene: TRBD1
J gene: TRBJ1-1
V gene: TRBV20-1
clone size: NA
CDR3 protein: CSASGQGFAEAFF
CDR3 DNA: TGCAGTGCTAGTGGACAGGGCTTCGCTGAAGCTTTCTTT

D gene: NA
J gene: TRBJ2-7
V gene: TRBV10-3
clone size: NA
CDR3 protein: CAISPNGLPPYEQYF
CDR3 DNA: TGTGCCATCAGCCCTAACGGACTACCTCCCTACGAGCAGTACTTC

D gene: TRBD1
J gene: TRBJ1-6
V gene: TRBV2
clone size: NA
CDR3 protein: CASTDRDRGNSPLHF
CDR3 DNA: TGTGCCAGCACCGACAGGGACAGGGGAAATTCACCCCTCCACTTT

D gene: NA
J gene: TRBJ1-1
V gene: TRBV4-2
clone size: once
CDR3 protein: CASSQDHQGNTEAFF
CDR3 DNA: TGTGCCAGCAGCCAAGATCACCAGGGGAACACTGAAGCTTTCTTT

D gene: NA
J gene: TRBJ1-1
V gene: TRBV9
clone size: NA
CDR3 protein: CASSVGGQLNTEAFF
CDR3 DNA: TGTGCCAGCAGCGTAGGGGGGCAGCTGAACACTGAAGCTTTCTTT

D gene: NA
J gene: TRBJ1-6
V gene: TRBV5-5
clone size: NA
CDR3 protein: CASSLDRTYSPLHF
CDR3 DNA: TGTGCCAGCAGCTTGGACCGGACCTATTCACCCCTCCACTTT